This T cell receptor (beta chain) is drawn from a study of OX40 agonist ivuxolimab in advanced cancers. Study-level information: Prior anti-PD-1, anti-PD-L1 or anti-CTLA-4 therapy was allowed; more than 30% had some. Three patients responded partially, comprising one with hepatocellular carcinoma and two with cutaneous melanoma.

V was cut by 7 bases and J by 5 bases, with 14 bases left in between. This CDR3 contains 13 residues. Germline CDR1 SEHNR, CDR2 FQNEAQ (reference sequence). Individuals having autoimmune disease history or systemic immunosuppression were not enrolled. Method: immunoSEQ multiplex PCR; TCRdb's copy keeps in-frame clones and lacks some. The data hold approximately 30,000 clones, with approximately 90% observed a single time. The sequence came from an adult with an advanced solid tumor such as melanoma, head and neck, liver or kidney cancer. Sequenced material: CD4+ or CD8+ T cells sorted from blood, taken in a trial of the OX40 agonist ivuxolimab. The rearrangement uses TRBV7-9 and TRBJ1-1; D unresolved. The CDR3: CASTPGTDTEAFF. The CDR3, as DNA: TGTGCCAGCACCCCGGGCACAGATACTGAAGCTTTCTTT. Drawing the rest from reference TRBV7-9 and TRBJ1-1, the complete variable domain is DTGVSQNPRHKITKRGQNVTFRCDPISEHNRLYWYRQTLGQGPEFLTYFQNEAQLEKSRLLSDRFSAERPKGSFSTLEIQRTEQGDSAMYLCASTPGTDTEAFFGQGTRLTVV.